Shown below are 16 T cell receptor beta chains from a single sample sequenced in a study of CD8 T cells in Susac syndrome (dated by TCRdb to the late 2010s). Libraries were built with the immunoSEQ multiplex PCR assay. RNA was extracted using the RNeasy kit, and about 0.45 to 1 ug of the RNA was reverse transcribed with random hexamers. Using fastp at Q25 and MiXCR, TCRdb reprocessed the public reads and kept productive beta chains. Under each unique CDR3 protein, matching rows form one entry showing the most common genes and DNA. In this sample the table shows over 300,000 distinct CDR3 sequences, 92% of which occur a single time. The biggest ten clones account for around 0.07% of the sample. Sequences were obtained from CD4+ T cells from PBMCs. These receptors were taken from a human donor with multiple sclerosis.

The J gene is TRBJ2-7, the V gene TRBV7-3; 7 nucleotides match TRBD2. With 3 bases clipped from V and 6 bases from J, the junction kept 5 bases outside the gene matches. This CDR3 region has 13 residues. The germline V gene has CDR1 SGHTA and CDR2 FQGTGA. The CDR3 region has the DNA TGTGCCAGCAGCTTCCGGCGGGAGAGCGAGCAGTACTTC. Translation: CASSFRRESEQYF.

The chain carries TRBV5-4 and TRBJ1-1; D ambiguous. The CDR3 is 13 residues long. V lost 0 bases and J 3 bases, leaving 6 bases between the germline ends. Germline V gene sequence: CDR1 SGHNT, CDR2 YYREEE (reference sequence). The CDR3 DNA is TGTGCCAGCAGCTTGGAGCCGGACACTGAAGCTTTCTTT. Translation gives CASSLEPDTEAFF.

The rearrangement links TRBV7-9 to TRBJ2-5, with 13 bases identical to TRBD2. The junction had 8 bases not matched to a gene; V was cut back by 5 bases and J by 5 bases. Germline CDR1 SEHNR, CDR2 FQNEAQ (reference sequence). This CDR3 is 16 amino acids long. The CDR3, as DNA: TGTGCCAGCAGCAAACTAGCGGGGGGGCCTGGGGAGACCCAGTACTTC. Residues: CASSKLAGGPGETQYF.

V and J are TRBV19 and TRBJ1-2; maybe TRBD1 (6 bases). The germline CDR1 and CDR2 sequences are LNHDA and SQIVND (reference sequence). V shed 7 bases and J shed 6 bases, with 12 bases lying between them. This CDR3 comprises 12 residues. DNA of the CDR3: TGTGCCAGTACCGGGGACAACCATGGCTACACCTTC. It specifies CASTGDNHGYTF.

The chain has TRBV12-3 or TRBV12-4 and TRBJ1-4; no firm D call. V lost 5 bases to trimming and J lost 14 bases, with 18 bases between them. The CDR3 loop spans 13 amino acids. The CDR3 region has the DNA TGTGCCAGCAGTACCCTGGAGAGGTCTGGGCTGTTTTTT. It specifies CASSTLERSGLFF.

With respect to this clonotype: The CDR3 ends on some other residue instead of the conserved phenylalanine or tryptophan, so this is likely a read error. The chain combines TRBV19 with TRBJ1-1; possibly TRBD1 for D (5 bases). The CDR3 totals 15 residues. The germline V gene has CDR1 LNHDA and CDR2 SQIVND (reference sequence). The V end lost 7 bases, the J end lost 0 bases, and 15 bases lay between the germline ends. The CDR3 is CASITSGRMNTEAFS. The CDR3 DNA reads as TGTGCCAGTATCACCTCGGGGCGGATGAACACTGAAGCTTTCTCT.

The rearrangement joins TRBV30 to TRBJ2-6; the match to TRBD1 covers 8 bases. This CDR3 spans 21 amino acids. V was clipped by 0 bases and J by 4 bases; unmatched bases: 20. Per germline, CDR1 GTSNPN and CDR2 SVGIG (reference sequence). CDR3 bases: TGTGCCTGGAGTGTACTCGGTTTGGACAGGGAGCACCCCCAGGGGGCCAACGTCCTGACTTTC. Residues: CAWSVLGLDREHPQGANVLTF.

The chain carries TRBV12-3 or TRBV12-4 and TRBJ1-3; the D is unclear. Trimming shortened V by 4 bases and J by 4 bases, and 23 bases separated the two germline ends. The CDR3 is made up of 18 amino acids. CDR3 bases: TGTGCCAGCAGTTCTACGGGCCCCCTCCGGGCCTCGGGAAACACCATATATTTT. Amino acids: CASSSTGPLRASGNTIYF.

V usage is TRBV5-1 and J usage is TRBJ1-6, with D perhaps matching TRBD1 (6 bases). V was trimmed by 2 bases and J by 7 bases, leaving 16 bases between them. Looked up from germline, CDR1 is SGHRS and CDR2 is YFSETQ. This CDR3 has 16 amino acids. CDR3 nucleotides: TGCGCCAGCAGCTTACAGGGAGCCAAAAGAAATTCACCCCTCCACTTT. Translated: CASSLQGAKRNSPLHF.

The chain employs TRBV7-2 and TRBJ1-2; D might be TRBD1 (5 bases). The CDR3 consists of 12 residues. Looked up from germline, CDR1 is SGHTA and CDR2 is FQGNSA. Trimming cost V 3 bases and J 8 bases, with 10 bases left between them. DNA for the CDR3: TGTGCCAGCAGCTTCTCCGGGGACGGCTACACCTTC. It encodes CASSFSGDGYTF.

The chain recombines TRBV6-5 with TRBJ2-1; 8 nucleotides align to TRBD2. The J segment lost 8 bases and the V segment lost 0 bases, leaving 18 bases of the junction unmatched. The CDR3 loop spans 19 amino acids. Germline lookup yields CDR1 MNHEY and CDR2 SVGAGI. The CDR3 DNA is TGTGCCAGCAGTTACTCAAGGTTACGTACGGGAGGGCCAGGGCATGAGCAGTTCTTC. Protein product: CASSYSRLRTGGPGHEQFF.

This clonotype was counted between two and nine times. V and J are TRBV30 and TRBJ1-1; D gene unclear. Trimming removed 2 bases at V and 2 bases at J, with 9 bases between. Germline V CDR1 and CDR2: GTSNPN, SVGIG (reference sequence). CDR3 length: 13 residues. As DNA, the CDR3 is TGTGCCTGGAGTAAGGATACCAACACTGAAGCTTTCTTT. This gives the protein CAWSKDTNTEAFF.

CDR3 sequence: CASSQSRADTQYF. In DNA, the CDR3 is TGTGCCAGCTCACAAAGTCGGGCAGATACGCAGTATTTT. The rearrangement uses TRBV18 and TRBJ2-3; D is uncertain. CDR1 KGHSH and CDR2 LQKENI come from the germline V gene. Trimming pared 4 bases from V and 4 bases from J, leaving 9 bases between. The CDR3 extends over 13 amino acids.

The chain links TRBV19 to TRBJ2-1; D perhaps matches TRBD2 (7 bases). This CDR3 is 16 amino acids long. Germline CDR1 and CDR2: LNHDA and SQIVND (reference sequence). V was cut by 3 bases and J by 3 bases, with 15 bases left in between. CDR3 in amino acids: CASSIEGGGRYNEQFF. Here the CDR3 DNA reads TGTGCCAGTAGTATTGAGGGCGGGGGCCGCTACAATGAGCAGTTCTTC.

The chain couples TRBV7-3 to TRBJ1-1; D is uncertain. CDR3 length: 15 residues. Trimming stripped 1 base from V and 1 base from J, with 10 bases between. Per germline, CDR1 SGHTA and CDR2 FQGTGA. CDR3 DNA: TGTGCCAGCAGCTTAAGCGGGCAGGCGAACACTGAAGCTTTCTTT. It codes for CASSLSGQANTEAFF.

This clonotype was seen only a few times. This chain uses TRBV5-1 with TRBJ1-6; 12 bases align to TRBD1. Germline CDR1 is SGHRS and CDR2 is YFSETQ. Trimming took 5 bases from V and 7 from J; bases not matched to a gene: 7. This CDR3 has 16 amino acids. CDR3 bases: TGCGCCAGCAGTATGGGACAGGGGGCGCAGAATTCACCCCTCCACTTT. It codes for CASSMGQGAQNSPLHF.